The clone carrying this T cell receptor beta chain was seen a handful of times. Antigen: not known. This entry is derived from a study of T cell responses to AZD1222 COVID-19 vaccine. Study-wide points: Breadth and depth of Spike-specific TCRs rose after two AZD1222 doses. Seropositive AZD1222 recipients at baseline numbered only five or six. White British ancestry dominated among donors, who included more females, and clonal diversity was possibly underestimated.

Some clones are missing from TCRdb's copy, which holds only in-frame ones; the method was immunoSEQ multiplex PCR. The sample carries just over 80,000 clones, approximately 90% recorded once. The CDR3 consists of 15 residues. CDR1 LNHDA and CDR2 SQIVND come from the germline V gene (reference sequence). V shed 6 bases and J shed 0 bases, with 14 bases lying between them. This clonotype was obtained from an adult in good health. This chain uses TRBV19 with TRBJ1-1; no clear D. The starting material was peripheral blood, obtained on day 0 of AZD1222 vaccination. The CDR3 DNA sequence: TGTGCCAGTAGGGCTCTGGTCACAGTGAACACTGAAGCTTTCTTT. Encoded protein: CASRALVTVNTEAFF.